This record looks at one TCR beta chain sequence and its context. The data were obtained in a study of blood T cell repertoires in COVID-19. Germline values: CDR1 MNHNY, CDR2 SVGAGI (reference sequence). This CDR3 comprises 16 residues. V lost 2 bases to trimming and J lost 4 bases; unmatched junction nucleotides: 7. Original methodology: Reference gene primer amplification gave estimated nucleated cell counts. TCRdb's table, derived via immunoSEQ multiplex PCR, lists solely in-frame clones and lacks some. V and J calls and clone size are those listed in that table; D and trimming were worked out from the DNA. The sample includes approximately 170,000 clones, more than 70% of them seen just once. In terms of age and location, participants ranged from roughly 18 to 90 years and lived in about two dozen US areas. Participant-given clinical history determined each cohort assignment.

V gene TRBV6-6 combines with J gene TRBJ1-3; 8 nucleotides agree with TRBD1. The specimen sequenced was PBMCs or T cells enriched from blood (not recorded which). This sequence was found in a woman aged 50 to 60 in a cohort exposed to, infected with or recovered from COVID-19 (not recorded which). CDR3 coding DNA: TGTGCCAGCAGTTACGGGCAGGGGGCGCGCGGAAACACCATATATTTT. It yields the protein CASSYGQGARGNTIYF.